The present T cell receptor beta chain was sequenced within a study of shared clonotypes between healthy human individuals. Study-level findings and limits: The four-donor shared clonotypes exceeded non-shared clonotypes in generation probability, with non-shared ones scoring lower. Sequencing depth was predicted to influence how clonotypes are shared among donors.

It was CD45RO-negative cells, positively selected for CCR7, that made up naive CD8 cells, with terminally differentiated effector memory CD45RA+ cells excluded. Details on this clone: Its antigen is unknown.

Original analysis: With immunoSEQ giving junction-only sequences and no quality scores, filtering differed. This table comes from immunoSEQ multiplex PCR, and its TCRdb copy is limited to in-frame clones, with some not included. V and J calls plus clone size are reproduced from that table; the DNA served to infer D and trimming. The sample includes about 2 million clones, approximately 94% seen only once; the top ten take more than 0.9%. Sequencing used naive CD8+ T cells sorted from blood. The source is a man in his late teens or twenties in good health.

The CDR3 region has the DNA TGTGCCACCAGCACGTTACAGGGGGCTGAGTCACCCCTCCACTTT. Translation: CATSTLQGAESPLHF. This chain uses TRBV15 with TRBJ1-6; TRBD1 agrees at 9 bases. The CDR3 runs to 15 residues. Germline values: CDR1 LNHNV, CDR2 YYDKDF (reference sequence). Germline trimming cut 4 bases from V and 10 bases from J; bases unmatched to any gene: 8.